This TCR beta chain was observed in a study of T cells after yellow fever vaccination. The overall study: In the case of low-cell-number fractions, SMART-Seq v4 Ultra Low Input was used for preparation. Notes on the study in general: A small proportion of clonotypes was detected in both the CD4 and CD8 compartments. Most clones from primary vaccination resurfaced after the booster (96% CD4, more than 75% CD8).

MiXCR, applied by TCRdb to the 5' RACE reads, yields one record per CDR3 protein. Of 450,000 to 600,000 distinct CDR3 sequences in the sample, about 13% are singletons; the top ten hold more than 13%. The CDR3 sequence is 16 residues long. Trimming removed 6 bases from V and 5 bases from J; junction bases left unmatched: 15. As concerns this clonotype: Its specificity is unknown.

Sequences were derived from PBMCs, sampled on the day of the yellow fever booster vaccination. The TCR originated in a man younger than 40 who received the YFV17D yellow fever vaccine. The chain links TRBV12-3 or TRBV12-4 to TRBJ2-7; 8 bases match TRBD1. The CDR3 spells CASSPGLGQGDDEQYF. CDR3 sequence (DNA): TGTGCCAGCAGCCCAGGCCTCGGACAGGGAGACGACGAGCAGTACTTC.